This TCR beta chain was sequenced during a study of human T cells and chemical hapten exposure. V lost 3 bases, J lost 1 base, and 7 bases stayed unmatched. In germline, CDR1 is SGDLS, CDR2 YYNGEE. The CDR3 contains 16 residues. As to time point: patch test 2, 6 weeks after DPC sensitization. Treatment meaning: therapeutic diphenylcyclopropenone sensitization with weekly scalp DPC. Study-wide results and limits: Following DPC sensitization, TCRs present above 1 in 1000 frequency showed no change.

A note on this clonotype: Its antigen is still unknown.

TCRdb re-analysed the RACE reads in MiXCR, keeping a single row per CDR3 protein. Of 110,000 to 150,000 distinct CDR3 sequences in the sample, around 11% were seen once. The V gene is TRBV9, the J gene TRBJ2-5, with 9 bases fitting TRBD1. The sequenced sample was whole blood, obtained in connection with sensitization to the hapten diphenylcyclopropenone (DPC). The TCR comes from a woman between 45 and 65 years old with alopecia areata. Some clones in this sample may be carry-over from other donors' samples. The CDR3 region is CASSAGTGLFQETQYF. The CDR3 DNA sequence: TGTGCCAGCAGCGCTGGGACAGGGCTCTTCCAAGAGACCCAGTACTTC.